The source of this TCR beta chain is a study of beta chain features in type 1 diabetes. Every single donor gave one heparinised blood draw, and these averaged approximately 120 mL. On this clone itself: The antigen is unknown.

Of the isolated RNA, all was reverse transcribed, and so the sequenced material was expressed TCRB transcripts. Deep immunoSEQ sequencing covered naive, central memory and regulatory T cell samples. The protocol was immunoSEQ multiplex PCR, while the TCRdb copy is restricted to in-frame clones and leaves out a portion. The table shows 300,000 or so clones, with roughly an eighth occurring only once. Overall study findings and caveats: TCRB CDR3 length was moderately but significantly reduced in all four CD4+ subsets of Type 1 diabetes patients.

The sample comprised naive CD4+ T cells from blood. The clonotype comes from a man younger than 45 with type 1 diabetes.

The CDR3 reads CASSLEGGTGEQYF. The CDR3 nucleotides are TGCGCCAGCAGCTTGGAGGGCGGGACTGGAGAGCAGTACTTC. This rearrangement joins TRBV5-1 to TRBJ2-7, with D possibly matching TRBD2 (6 bases). Per the germline V gene, CDR1 is SGHRS and CDR2 is YFSETQ. This CDR3 is 14 amino acids long. V was trimmed by 0 bases and J by 7 bases, leaving 14 bases between them.